The 17 T cell receptor beta chains below come from one sample, sequenced in a study of cytomegalovirus exposure and HLA in healthy donors (dated by TCRdb to about 2017). The method behind the library was the immunoSEQ multiplex PCR assay. For the multiplex PCR, a mixture combining 60 forward primers for TCR Vbeta segments and 13 reverse primers for TCR Jbeta segments was used. TCRdb re-hosts the immuneACCESS table, in-frame sequences only. Its copies lack some clones; in the studies checked, an unresolved V gene accounts for under half of them, and the cause for the rest is not known. The data table for this sample lists about 210,000 clones. The top ten clones comprise roughly 0.98% of the sample. The sample comprised PBMCs. These receptors were collected from a woman aged 25 to 39 in good health and CMV-seropositive.

The J gene is TRBJ1-6, the V gene TRBV6-5; D unresolved. V was trimmed by 0 bases and J by 4 bases, leaving 10 bases between them. The CDR3 loop spans 16 amino acids. Per germline, CDR1 MNHEY and CDR2 SVGAGI. The CDR3 region is CASSYSLTTYNSPLHF. CDR3 DNA: TGTGCCAGCAGTTACTCCTTGACAACGTATAATTCACCCCTCCACTTT.

V and J are TRBV15 and TRBJ2-5; TRBD1 aligns across 7 bases. The CDR3 spans 14 residues. Germline V CDR1 and CDR2: LNHNV, YYDKDF (reference sequence). The trim removed 4 bases at V and 6 bases at J, leaving 8 bases unmatched. CDR3 DNA sequence: TGTGCCACCAGCACGACAGGGATTAGTCAGACCCAGTACTTC. Amino acid sequence: CATSTTGISQTQYF.

Regarding this clone: In the same sample, other DNA sequences code for this CDR3. V gene TRBV6-5 combines with J gene TRBJ2-7; no clear D gene. Germline V gives CDR1 MNHEY, CDR2 SVGAGI. The CDR3 runs to 11 residues. V lost 2 bases to trimming and J lost 12 bases, with 11 bases between them. Here the CDR3 reads CASSYAGLMYF. Here the CDR3 DNA reads TGTGCCAGCAGTTACGCCGGGTTGATGTACTTC.

With respect to this clone: Other DNA sequences within the sample encode an identical CDR3. This chain uses TRBV18 with TRBJ2-7; 7 bases match TRBD1. CDR1 is KGHSH, CDR2 LQKENI, per germline. The V segment lost 6 bases and the J segment 4 bases; nucleotides outside the gene matches: 6. This CDR3 has 13 amino acids. The CDR3 sequence is CASSPGQLYEQYF. CDR3 bases: TGTGCCAGCTCTCCGGGACAGCTTTACGAGCAGTACTTC.

The rearrangement uses TRBV7-9 and TRBJ1-4, with unresolved D. CDR3 length equals 16 residues. Looked up from germline, CDR1 is SEHNR and CDR2 is FQNEAQ (reference sequence). Trimming took off 1 base at V and 0 bases at J, with 9 bases between the two ends. The CDR3 DNA is TGTGCCAGCAGCTTAGGCGGATCTGCAACTAATGAAAAACTGTTTTTT. Translating it yields CASSLGGSATNEKLFF.

This rearrangement joins TRBV5-1 to TRBJ2-2, with D possibly being TRBD1 (5 bases). The CDR3 consists of 15 residues. V lost 0 bases and J 5 bases, leaving 11 bases between the germline ends. Per germline, CDR1 SGHRS and CDR2 YFSETQ. The CDR3 loop is CASSLADSQTGELFF. The CDR3 DNA reads as TGCGCCAGCAGCTTGGCCGACAGCCAAACCGGGGAGCTGTTTTTT.

V and J are TRBV4-2 and TRBJ2-7; 9 bases agree with TRBD2. Germline CDR1 reads LGHNA; CDR2 reads YNFKEQ. J was trimmed by 3 bases and V by 3 bases; bases with no gene match: 6. This CDR3 is built from 15 residues. DNA for the CDR3: TGTGCCAGCAGCCACTTGGGGCGGGAGGGCTACGAGCAGTACTTC. Translating gives CASSHLGREGYEQYF.

The chain combines TRBV7-9 with TRBJ2-3, with a weak D call TRBD2 (6 bases). Per germline, CDR1 SEHNR and CDR2 FQNEAQ (reference sequence). The CDR3 is 14 amino acids. The V end was cut by 5 bases, the J end by 4 bases, with 13 bases between. CDR3 in DNA: TGTGCCAGCAGCCTTCAGGGCGGGGCAGATACGCAGTATTTT. It codes for CASSLQGGADTQYF.

V usage is TRBV28 and J usage is TRBJ1-4; the match to TRBD1 covers 8 bases. The CDR3 covers 14 residues. Germline CDR1 is MDHEN and CDR2 is SYDVKM. The junction had 8 bases not matched to a gene; V was cut back by 6 bases and J by 8 bases. The CDR3, as DNA: TGTGCCAGCAGCCCCGGACAGGGAGGGGAAAAACTGTTTTTT. Protein: CASSPGQGGEKLFF.

The chain uses TRBV7-2 and TRBJ2-3, with 10 nucleotides matching TRBD2. V lost 7 bases, J lost 7 bases, and 14 bases stayed unmatched. CDR3 length equals 16 residues. Germline lookup yields CDR1 SGHTA and CDR2 FQGNSA. The CDR3 spells CASIGAAGGGVNTQYF. In DNA form, the CDR3 reads TGTGCCAGCATTGGGGCAGCGGGAGGGGGTGTGAATACGCAGTATTTT.

V usage is TRBV4-1 and J usage is TRBJ2-7; possibly TRBD2 for D (6 bases). Germline V gives CDR1 MGHRA, CDR2 YSYEKL. Between the trimmed V and J ends, which lost 0 bases and 2 bases, there was a span of 17 bases. The CDR3 is 17 residues long. The CDR3 region is CASSQDLGGTPTYEQYF. For the CDR3, the DNA is TGCGCCAGCAGCCAAGATCTTGGGGGGACTCCTACCTACGAGCAGTACTTC.

The chain uses TRBV2 and TRBJ2-6; TRBD1 might be the D (5 bases). V lost 7 bases to trimming and J lost 0 bases, with 10 bases between them. Germline CDR1 reads SNHLY; CDR2 reads FYNNEI. The CDR3 runs 15 residues. CDR3 DNA sequence: TGTGCCAGCAACACAGGCGTCTCTGGGGCCAACGTCCTGACTTTC. This gives the protein CASNTGVSGANVLTF.

The rearrangement links TRBV19 to TRBJ1-2; D gene unclear. This CDR3 has 12 residues. Trimming left V 5 bases short and J 4 bases short, with 8 bases between. CDR1 LNHDA and CDR2 SQIVND come from the germline V gene (reference sequence). CDR3 in amino acids: CASSRQVYGYTF. The CDR3 coding sequence is TGTGCCAGTAGTCGGCAGGTCTATGGCTACACCTTC.

The chain carries TRBV2 and TRBJ1-5; D is uncertain. Germline CDR1 SNHLY, CDR2 FYNNEI. This CDR3 has 16 amino acids. V was shortened by 5 bases and J by 0 bases, with 14 bases between the two germline ends. The CDR3 sequence: CASSYGTVPSNQPQHF. The DNA of the CDR3 is TGTGCCAGCAGTTACGGTACAGTCCCTAGCAATCAGCCCCAGCATTTT.

The rearrangement links TRBV28 to TRBJ1-5, with TRBD1 matching over 7 bases. The CDR3 is 15 residues long. V lost 6 bases, J lost 2 bases, and 7 bases stayed unmatched. Germline V gene lookup returns CDR1 MDHEN and CDR2 SYDVKM. The CDR3, as DNA: TGTGCCAGCAGGGACTTCACAGGGGGCAATCAGCCCCAGCATTTT. This gives the protein CASRDFTGGNQPQHF.

V usage is TRBV27 and J usage is TRBJ1-2; 9 bases fit TRBD1. The junction had 5 bases not matched to a gene; V was cut back by 2 bases and J by 1 base. The V gene's germline CDR1 is MNHEY and CDR2 SMNVEV (reference sequence). This CDR3 region has 16 residues. The CDR3 here is CASSLAGQGNNYGYTF. Here the CDR3 DNA reads TGTGCCAGCAGTTTAGCGGGACAGGGCAATAACTATGGCTACACCTTC.

The chain carries TRBV11-2 and TRBJ2-2; D gene ambiguous. Trimming shortened V by 0 bases and J by 14 bases, and 10 bases separated the two germline ends. This CDR3 has 12 amino acids. Germline lookup yields CDR1 SGHAT and CDR2 FQNNGV. The CDR3 protein is CASSLDLWSLFF. The CDR3 DNA is TGTGCCAGCAGCTTAGATCTTTGGAGTCTGTTTTTT.